The 16 T cell receptor beta chains in this list originate from one sample, sequenced in a study of T-cell memory formation after mild COVID-19. Each CDR3 protein gets one entry after TCRdb re-called the 5' RACE reads with MiXCR. The sample has 50,000 to 60,000 distinct CDR3 sequences, 28% seen once. Specimen: PBMCs or a T cell subset sorted from them (not recorded which). The receptors come from a man younger than 30 who had mild COVID-19 (a few samples of this study predate the infection). Cell type and time point are not known.

This clonotype was seen at least ten times. V is TRBV6-6 and J is TRBJ2-7; 7 bases are a match to TRBD1. Per the germline V gene, CDR1 is MNHNY and CDR2 is SVGAGI (reference sequence). The CDR3 is 15 residues long. Unmatched junction bases numbered 8, after V lost 0 bases and J lost 6 bases. The CDR3 is CASSYSATGMGEQYV. In DNA form, the CDR3 reads TGTGCCAGCAGTTACTCCGCGACAGGGATGGGCGAGCAGTACGTC.

The chain has TRBV11-2 and TRBJ2-1; 8 bases match TRBD2. In germline, CDR1 is SGHAT, CDR2 FQNNGV. The junction had 9 bases not matched to a gene; V was cut back by 5 bases and J by 6 bases. This CDR3 has 15 amino acids. The CDR3 DNA is TGTGCCAGCAGCCGGCGCGCGGGGGGTGGCAATGAGCAGTTCTTC. Amino acids: CASSRRAGGGNEQFF.

On this clonotype itself: The junction departs from the called germline gene at one end, perhaps through a read error. The CDR3 loop reads CASSLSSRDTGELFF. Here the CDR3 DNA reads TGTGCCAGCAGTTTAAGCAGTAGAGACACAGGGGAGCTGTTTTTT. This chain joins TRBV6-2 or TRBV6-3 and TRBJ2-2; no clear D gene. Germline values: CDR1 MNHEY, CDR2 SVGEGT. CDR3 size: 15 residues.

This clonotype was recorded at least ten times. The rearrangement links TRBV6-5 to TRBJ2-3; 9 nucleotides align to TRBD2. Trimming cost V 3 bases and J 2 bases; bases outside gene matches: 12. The CDR3 is 18 amino acids. CDR1 and CDR2 (germline): MNHEY, SVGAGI. CDR3 sequence: CASSYTAGGGAHTDTQYF. In nucleotides, the CDR3 is TGTGCCAGCAGTTATACGGCTGGCGGGGGGGCCCACACAGATACGCAGTATTTT.

This clonotype was observed a few times. V and J are TRBV20-1 and TRBJ2-5; D is ambiguous. V was trimmed by 2 bases and J by 6 bases, leaving 19 bases between them. The germline CDR1 and CDR2 sequences are DFQATT and SNEGSKA (reference sequence). This CDR3 spans 15 amino acids. CDR3 bases: TGCAGTGCTAGAAGACTGGACGTGGGAACGAAGACCCAGTACTTC. It codes for CSARRLDVGTKTQYF.

The chain combines TRBV6-5 with TRBJ1-4; the D is unclear. CDR1 is MNHEY, CDR2 SVGAGI, per germline. With 4 bases removed from V and 10 bases from J, the gap between germline ends came to 10 bases. The CDR3 totals 12 residues. Here the CDR3 reads CASSFGNGKLFF. The CDR3 bases are TGTGCCAGCAGTTTCGGAAACGGAAAACTGTTTTTT.

By proportion, this clonotype is medium-sized. CDR3 loop: CASRPGDSYEQYF. For the CDR3, the DNA is TGCGCCAGCAGGCCTGGGGACTCCTACGAGCAGTACTTC. V gene TRBV10-2 combines with J gene TRBJ2-7, with D unresolved. There are 13 residues in the CDR3. Trimming took 6 bases from V and 0 from J, leaving 9 bases between them. The germline CDR1 and CDR2 sequences are WSHSY and SAAADI.

The chain couples TRBV3-2 to TRBJ2-4; TRBD2 is the table's D call and was not checked against the DNA. TRBV3-2 is a listed pseudogene. This CDR3 contains 18 residues. CDR3 in amino acids: CASSSGLAGVRAKNIQYF. CDR3 bases: TGTGCCAGCAGCTCCGGACTAGCGGGGGTTCGAGCCAAAAACATTCAGTACTTC.

V usage is TRBV7-9 and J usage is TRBJ2-7, with D perhaps TRBD1 or TRBD2 (5 bases each). Trimming removed 5 bases at V and 9 bases at J, with 14 bases between. The germline V gene has CDR1 SEHNR and CDR2 FQNEAQ (reference sequence). CDR3 length: 12 residues. The CDR3 sequence is CASSPGGSPQYF. The CDR3 bases are TGTGCCAGCAGCCCTGGGGGTTCTCCGCAGTACTTC. Combining the CDR3 with reference TRBV7-9 and TRBJ2-7 gives the whole variable domain DTGVSQNPRHKITKRGQNVTFRCDPISEHNRLYWYRQTLGQGPEFLTYFQNEAQLEKSRLLSDRFSAERPKGSFSTLEIQRTEQGDSAMYLCASSPGGSPQYFGPGTRLTVT.

The chain is built from TRBV4-1 and TRBJ2-4; tentatively, D is TRBD1 (6 bases). With 1 base removed from V and 7 bases from J, the gap between germline ends came to 11 bases. Germline CDR1 reads MGHRA; CDR2 reads YSYEKL. The CDR3 runs 14 residues. CDR3 amino acids: CASSQGQGLNIQYF. For the CDR3, the DNA is TGCGCCAGCAGCCAAGGGCAGGGGCTTAACATTCAGTACTTC.

This clonotype came up a few times. In nucleotides, the CDR3 is TGTGCCAGCAGCTTCAAGTACAATGAGCAGTTCTTC. This codes for CASSFKYNEQFF. This sequence joins TRBV7-9 and TRBJ2-1; D is uncertain. Trimming cost V 3 bases and J 4 bases, with 4 bases left between them. This CDR3 region has 12 residues. CDR1 and CDR2 from the germline V gene are SEHNR and FQNEAQ (reference sequence).

This chain links TRBV4-1 with TRBJ2-7; D call uncertain. V was shortened by 5 bases and J by 5 bases, with 10 bases between the two germline ends. The CDR3 has 12 residues. Germline V lookup: CDR1 MGHRA, CDR2 YSYEKL. The CDR3 DNA follows: TGCGCCAGCAGCACACGTCGGGACGAGCAGTACTTC. The encoded protein is CASSTRRDEQYF.

This chain uses TRBV6-6 with TRBJ2-1; perhaps TRBD1 as D (7 bases). This CDR3 spans 14 amino acids. Germline V gene data show CDR1 as MNHNY and CDR2 as SVGAGI (reference sequence). Trimming shortened V by 6 bases and J by 2 bases, and 11 bases separated the two germline ends. The CDR3 nucleotides are TGTGCCAGCAGCTCAGGGGGGACCTACAATGAGCAGTTCTTC. This codes for CASSSGGTYNEQFF.

The chain links TRBV20-1 to TRBJ1-1; perhaps TRBD1 as D (6 bases). The V end lost 0 bases, the J end lost 0 bases, and 17 bases lay between the germline ends. The CDR3 contains 17 residues. Germline V CDR1 and CDR2: DFQATT, SNEGSKA (reference sequence). CDR3 amino acids: CSARDRVWGHMNTEAFF. The CDR3 DNA is TGCAGTGCTAGAGATCGGGTGTGGGGACACATGAACACTGAAGCTTTCTTT.

This clonotype has just a few counts. This chain connects TRBV4-1 to TRBJ2-7; 7 bases agree with TRBD1. CDR1 MGHRA and CDR2 YSYEKL come from the germline V gene. V was pared by 0 bases and J by 0 bases, with 5 bases of the junction left unmatched. This CDR3 comprises 16 residues. The CDR3 here is CASSQDTAGGSYEQYV. The CDR3 bases are TGCGCCAGCAGCCAAGATACAGCAGGGGGCTCCTACGAGCAGTACGTC.

This clonotype was counted a single time. The rearrangement uses TRBV12-3 or TRBV12-4 and TRBJ2-1; D gene uncertain. Trimming left V 3 bases short and J 8 bases short, with 8 bases between. The CDR3 loop spans 12 amino acids. The CDR3 sequence is CASSFEGYEQFF. The DNA for the CDR3 is TGTGCCAGCAGTTTTGAAGGGTATGAGCAGTTCTTC.